The 9 T cell receptor beta chains listed next were all sequenced from one sample in a study of shared clonotypes between healthy human individuals. TCRdb's table, derived via immunoSEQ multiplex PCR, lists solely in-frame clones and lacks some. The table includes 2 million or so clones, 95% detected once. The sample comprised naive CD4+ T cells sorted from blood. Subset: CD45RA+ positively selected. The receptor source for this set is a man between 18 and 35 years old in good health.

The chain uses TRBV7-2 and TRBJ1-2, with D hard to call. Trimming removed 5 bases at V and 7 bases at J, with 17 bases between. Looked up from germline, CDR1 is SGHTA and CDR2 is FQGNSA. The CDR3 runs to 14 residues. Here the CDR3 DNA reads TGTGCCAGCAGCGATTTCCCAGGATTGAGTGGCTACACCTTC. It yields the protein CASSDFPGLSGYTF.

The J gene is TRBJ2-3, the V gene TRBV10-1, with unresolved D. The CDR3 loop spans 13 amino acids. V was shortened by 4 bases and J by 0 bases, with 5 bases between the two germline ends. The germline gives CDR1 WNHNN, CDR2 SYGVQD (reference sequence). CDR3 nucleotides: TGCGCCAGCAGTGGGACCAGCACAGATACGCAGTATTTT. The encoded protein is CASSGTSTDTQYF.

The chain is built from TRBV18 and TRBJ2-5; TRBD2 aligns across 7 bases. This CDR3 is built from 12 residues. Germline-derived CDR1 and CDR2 are KGHSH and LQKENI. J was trimmed by 3 bases and V by 10 bases; bases with no gene match: 5. CDR3 region: CATSGEKETQYF. For the CDR3, the DNA is TGTGCCACGAGCGGGGAGAAAGAGACCCAGTACTTC.

The V call is TRBV5-1, the J call TRBJ1-2, with TRBD1 matching 11 bases. Germline loops: CDR1 SGHRS, CDR2 YFSETQ. The CDR3 has 18 amino acids. Trimming at V came to 4 bases and at J to 4 bases, leaving 15 bases not matched to a gene. This chain's CDR3 is CASSRTRDRGFMSYGYTF. The CDR3 nucleotides are TGCGCCAGCAGCCGTACCCGGGACAGGGGGTTTATGAGCTATGGCTACACCTTC.

This rearrangement joins TRBV28 to TRBJ2-7; D call uncertain. The V gene lost 3 bases and the J gene lost 2 bases, with 11 bases spanning the gap. The V gene's germline CDR1 is MDHEN and CDR2 SYDVKM. The CDR3 has 14 amino acids. CDR3 DNA sequence: TGTGCCAGCAGTTTTGGACCCCTCACCTACGAGCAGTACTTC. It encodes CASSFGPLTYEQYF. Variable domain in full (rest from reference TRBV28 and TRBJ2-7): DVKVTQSSRYLVKRTGEKVFLECVQDMDHENMFWYRQDPGLGLRLIYFSYDVKMKEKGDIPEGYSVSREKKERFSLILESASTNQTSMYLCASSFGPLTYEQYFGPGTRLTVT.

The chain carries TRBV13 and TRBJ2-3; D remains unclear. V was trimmed by 4 bases and J by 2 bases, leaving 7 bases between them. This CDR3 comprises 13 residues. Germline V gene sequence: CDR1 PRHDT, CDR2 FYEKMQ (reference sequence). The CDR3 region has the DNA TGTGCCAGCAGCTCCCGGCTCACAGATACGCAGTATTTT. Residues: CASSSRLTDTQYF.

The chain employs TRBV18 and TRBJ2-7; 14 bases fit TRBD2. Germline CDR1 reads KGHSH; CDR2 reads LQKENI. This CDR3 is built from 14 residues. V was pared by 8 bases and J by 6 bases, with 6 bases of the junction left unmatched. DNA of the CDR3: TGTGCCAGCCACCCGGGACTAGCGGGGGTCGAGCAGTACTTC. This sequence encodes CASHPGLAGVEQYF.

This clone was detected once. The V call is TRBV7-2, the J call TRBJ2-5; possibly TRBD1 for D (6 bases). V dropped 3 bases and J dropped 2 bases, with 10 bases sitting between them. The CDR3 has 14 amino acids. Germline assignment: CDR1 SGHTA and CDR2 FQGNSA. The CDR3 coding sequence is TGTGCCAGCAGCTTTCCGGGACAACAAGAGACCCAGTACTTC. This codes for CASSFPGQQETQYF.

The chain combines TRBV9 with TRBJ2-1, with D hard to call. Between the trimmed V and J ends, which lost 0 bases and 0 bases, there was a span of 10 bases. Looked up from germline, CDR1 is SGDLS and CDR2 is YYNGEE. The CDR3 runs to 16 residues. CDR3 sequence (DNA): TGTGCCAGCAGCGTAGTCCCAGCAGGCTCCTACAATGAGCAGTTCTTC. Translating it yields CASSVVPAGSYNEQFF.